This T cell receptor (beta chain) was recorded in a study of T cell changes during pregnancy in multiple sclerosis. Assay used: immunoSEQ multiplex PCR; TCRdb lists only in-frame clones, some missing. Of some 49,000 clones listed, around 89% are singletons. The receptor's source is a female donor in good health, enrolled as a control in a pregnancy study. Sequenced material: peripheral blood, taken after pregnancy.

In nucleotides, the CDR3 is TGTGCCAGCAGCTTATCTAGCGGGGGTACCGGGACCCAGTACTTC. Residues: CASSLSSGGTGTQYF. The V gene is TRBV7-3, the J gene TRBJ2-5, with 10 bases that match TRBD2. Germline V lookup: CDR1 SGHTA, CDR2 FQGTGA. V trimming: 2 bases; J trimming: 7 bases; junction bases outside the gene matches: 7. The CDR3 covers 15 residues.